This record looks at one TCR beta chain sequence and its context. Its cognate antigen is unknown. This CDR3 has 15 residues. V lost 5 bases to trimming and J lost 4 bases, with 14 bases between them. Germline V gene lookup returns CDR1 SGHVS and CDR2 FNYEAQ. This record belongs to a study of T cell repertoires in cytomegalovirus infection. Study-wide context: Based on public TCR beta signatures, there were indications of CMV infection and of a matching HLA type. Study-level results: The ex vivo response was dominated by HLA-C-restricted CMV-specific TCR beta clonotypes. Cumulative public TCR beta family frequency identified carriers of CMV plus the relevant HLA.

In TCRdb, the reads were re-called with MiXCR into one record per CDR3 protein. The table shows around 490,000 distinct CDR3 sequences, with more than 25% occurring only once. The specimen was PBMCs. This clonotype was sampled from a human donor in good health (CMV status not recorded). Some clones in this sample may be carry-over from other donors' samples. The J gene is TRBJ1-4, the V gene TRBV7-6; a possible D gene is TRBD1 (6 bases). The CDR3 region has the DNA TGTGCCAGCAGCCCCCCTCACAGGGATAATGAAAAACTGTTTTTT. Amino acids: CASSPPHRDNEKLFF. The variable domain in full, with the rest retrieved from reference TRBV7-6 and TRBJ1-4, is GAGVSQSPRYKVTKRGQDVALRCDPISGHVSLYWYRQALGQGPEFLTYFNYEAQQDKSGLPNDRFSAERPEGSISTLTIQRTEQRDSAMYRCASSPPHRDNEKLFFGSGTQLSVL.